The text below deals with one T cell receptor beta chain. Original methodology: Cell counts per sample came from amplifying reference gene primers. Profiled with immunoSEQ multiplex PCR; TCRdb holds only in-frame clones, not every one. For V, J and clone size, that table is used; D and trimming come from the DNA. The sample has more than 110,000 clones, roughly 85% seen once. This sample stems from a study of blood T cell repertoires in COVID-19. Study as a whole: T cells, B-cell-depleted T cells, or PBMCs provided the cDNA or gDNA that served as material.

Germline-derived CDR1 and CDR2 are MGHRA and YSYEKL. V was cut by 1 base and J by 2 bases, with 9 bases left in between. The CDR3 length is 15 residues. This TCR derives from a man in his 60s with acute or convalescent COVID-19. The sequenced sample was peripheral blood. The chain carries TRBV4-1 and TRBJ2-1, with D possibly TRBD1 on 6 matching bases. DNA for the CDR3: TGCGCCAGCAGCCAAGGTCAGGGGACCTACAATGAGCAGTTCTTC. This sequence encodes CASSQGQGTYNEQFF.